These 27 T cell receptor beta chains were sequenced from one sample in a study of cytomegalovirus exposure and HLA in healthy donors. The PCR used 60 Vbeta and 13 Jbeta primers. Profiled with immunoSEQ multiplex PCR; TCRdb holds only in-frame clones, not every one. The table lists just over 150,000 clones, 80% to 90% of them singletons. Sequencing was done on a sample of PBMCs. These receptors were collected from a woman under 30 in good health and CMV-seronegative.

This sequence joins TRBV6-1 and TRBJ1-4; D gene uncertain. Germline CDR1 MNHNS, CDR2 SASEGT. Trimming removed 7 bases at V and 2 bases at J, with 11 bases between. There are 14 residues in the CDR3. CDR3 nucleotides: TGTGCCAGCAAGGCGGGCTCGACTAATGAAAAACTGTTTTTT. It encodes CASKAGSTNEKLFF.

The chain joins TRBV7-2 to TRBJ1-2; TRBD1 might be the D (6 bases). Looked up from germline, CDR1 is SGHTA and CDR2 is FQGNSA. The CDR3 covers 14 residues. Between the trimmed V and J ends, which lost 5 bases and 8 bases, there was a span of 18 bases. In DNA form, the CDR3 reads TGTGCCAGCAGCCGGACAGCGGCGGGTGAAGGCTACACCTTC. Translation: CASSRTAAGEGYTF. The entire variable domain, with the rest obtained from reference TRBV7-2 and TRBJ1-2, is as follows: GAGVSQSPSNKVTEKGKDVELRCDPISGHTALYWYRQSLGQGLEFLIYFQGNSAPDKSGLPSDRFSAERTGGSVSTLTIQRTQQEDSAVYLCASSRTAAGEGYTFGSGTRLTVV.

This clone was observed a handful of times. The CDR3 DNA reads TGTGCCAGCAGTCCGGGACAGGGCTATTCACCCCTCCACTTT. Translated, it gives CASSPGQGYSPLHF. V gene TRBV28 combines with J gene TRBJ1-6; 9 bases are a match to TRBD1. Germline V lookup: CDR1 MDHEN, CDR2 SYDVKM. V lost 5 bases, J lost 8 bases, and 4 bases stayed unmatched. The CDR3 is 14 residues long.

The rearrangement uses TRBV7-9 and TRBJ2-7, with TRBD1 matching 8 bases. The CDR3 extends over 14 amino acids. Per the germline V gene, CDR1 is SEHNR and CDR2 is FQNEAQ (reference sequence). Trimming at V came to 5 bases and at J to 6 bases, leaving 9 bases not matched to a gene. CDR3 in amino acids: CASSHGQGGGEQYF. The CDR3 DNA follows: TGTGCCAGCAGCCACGGACAGGGAGGAGGCGAGCAGTACTTC. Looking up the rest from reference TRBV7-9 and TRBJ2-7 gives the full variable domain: DTGVSQNPRHKITKRGQNVTFRCDPISEHNRLYWYRQTLGQGPEFLTYFQNEAQLEKSRLLSDRFSAERPKGSFSTLEIQRTEQGDSAMYLCASSHGQGGGEQYFGPGTRLTVT.

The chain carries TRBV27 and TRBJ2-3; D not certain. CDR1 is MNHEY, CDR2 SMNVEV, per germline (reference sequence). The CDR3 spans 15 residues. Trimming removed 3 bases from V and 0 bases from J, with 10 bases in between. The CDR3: CASSLGATSTDTQYF. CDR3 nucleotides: TGTGCCAGCAGTTTGGGCGCTACTAGCACAGATACGCAGTATTTT.

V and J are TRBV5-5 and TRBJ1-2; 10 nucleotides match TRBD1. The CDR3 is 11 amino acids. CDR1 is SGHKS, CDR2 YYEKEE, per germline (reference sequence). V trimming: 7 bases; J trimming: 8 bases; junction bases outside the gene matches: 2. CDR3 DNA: TGTGCCAGCCGGGACAGGGGAGGCTACACCTTC. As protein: CASRDRGGYTF.

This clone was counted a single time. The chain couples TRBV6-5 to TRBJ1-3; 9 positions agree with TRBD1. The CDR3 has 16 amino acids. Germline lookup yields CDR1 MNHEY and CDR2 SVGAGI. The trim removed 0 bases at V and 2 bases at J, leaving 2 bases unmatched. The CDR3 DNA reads TGTGCCAGCAGTTACTCGACAGGGGGGACTGGAAACACCATATATTTT. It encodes CASSYSTGGTGNTIYF.

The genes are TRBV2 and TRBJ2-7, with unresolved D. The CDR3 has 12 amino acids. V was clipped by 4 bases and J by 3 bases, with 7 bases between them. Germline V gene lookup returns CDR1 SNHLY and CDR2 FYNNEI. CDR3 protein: CASSAESYEQYF. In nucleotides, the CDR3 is TGTGCCAGCAGTGCGGAGAGCTACGAGCAGTACTTC.

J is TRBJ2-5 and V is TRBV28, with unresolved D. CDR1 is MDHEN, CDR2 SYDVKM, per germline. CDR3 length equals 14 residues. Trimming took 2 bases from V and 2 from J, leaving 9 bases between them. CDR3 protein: CASSLMARQETQYF. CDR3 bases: TGTGCCAGCAGTTTAATGGCGCGGCAAGAGACCCAGTACTTC.

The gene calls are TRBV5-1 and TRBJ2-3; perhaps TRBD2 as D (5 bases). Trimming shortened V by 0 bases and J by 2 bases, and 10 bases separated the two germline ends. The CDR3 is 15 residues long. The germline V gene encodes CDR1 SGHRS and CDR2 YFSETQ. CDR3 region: CASSLGLAFTDTQYF. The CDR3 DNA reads TGCGCCAGCAGCTTGGGGCTAGCTTTCACAGATACGCAGTATTTT.

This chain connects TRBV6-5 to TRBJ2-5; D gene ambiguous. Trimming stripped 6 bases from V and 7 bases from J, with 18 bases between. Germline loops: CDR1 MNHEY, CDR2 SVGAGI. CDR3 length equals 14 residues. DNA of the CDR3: TGTGCCAGCAGCCCGCACCACGACCCGGGGACCCAGTACTTC. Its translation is CASSPHHDPGTQYF.

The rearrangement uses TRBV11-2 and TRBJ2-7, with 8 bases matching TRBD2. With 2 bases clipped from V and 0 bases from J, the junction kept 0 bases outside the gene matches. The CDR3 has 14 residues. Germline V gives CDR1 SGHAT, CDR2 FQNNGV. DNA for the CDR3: TGTGCCAGCAGCTTAAGCGGGGGCTCCTACGAGCAGTACTTC. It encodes CASSLSGGSYEQYF. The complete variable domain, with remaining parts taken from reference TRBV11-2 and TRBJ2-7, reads EAGVAQSPRYKIIEKRQSVAFWCNPISGHATLYWYQQILGQGPKLLIQFQNNGVVDDSQLPKDRFSAERLKGVDSTLKIQPAKLEDSAVYLCASSLSGGSYEQYFGPGTRLTVT.

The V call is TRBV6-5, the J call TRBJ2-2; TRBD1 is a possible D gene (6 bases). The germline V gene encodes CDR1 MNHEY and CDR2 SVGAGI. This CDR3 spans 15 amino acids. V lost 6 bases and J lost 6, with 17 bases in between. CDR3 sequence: CASSRYQGKAGELFF. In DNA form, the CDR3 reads TGTGCCAGCAGCCGGTACCAGGGGAAGGCCGGGGAGCTGTTTTTT.

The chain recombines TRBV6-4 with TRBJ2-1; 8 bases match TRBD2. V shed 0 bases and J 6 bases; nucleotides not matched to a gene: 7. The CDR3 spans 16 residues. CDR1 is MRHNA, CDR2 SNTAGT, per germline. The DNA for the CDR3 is TGTGCCAGCAGTGACTCACAGACTAGCGAGCTCAATGAGCAGTTCTTC. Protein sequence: CASSDSQTSELNEQFF.

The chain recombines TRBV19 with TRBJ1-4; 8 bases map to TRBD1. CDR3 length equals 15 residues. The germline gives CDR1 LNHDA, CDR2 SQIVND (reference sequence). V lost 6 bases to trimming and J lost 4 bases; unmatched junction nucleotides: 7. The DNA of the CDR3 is TGTGCCAGTAGCTCGGTACAGGGGGATAATGAAAAACTGTTTTTT. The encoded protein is CASSSVQGDNEKLFF.

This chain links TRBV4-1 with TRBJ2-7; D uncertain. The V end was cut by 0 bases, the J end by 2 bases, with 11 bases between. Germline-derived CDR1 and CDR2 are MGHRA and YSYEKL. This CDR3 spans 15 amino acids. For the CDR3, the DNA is TGCGCCAGCAGCCAAGAACTAATTGGAACCTACGAGCAGTACTTC. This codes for CASSQELIGTYEQYF.

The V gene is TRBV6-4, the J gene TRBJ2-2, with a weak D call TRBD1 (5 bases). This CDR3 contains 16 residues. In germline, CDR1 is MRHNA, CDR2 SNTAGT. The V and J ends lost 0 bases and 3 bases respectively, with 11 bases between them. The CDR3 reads CASSDSQGFDTGELFF. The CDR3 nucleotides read TGTGCCAGCAGTGACTCGCAGGGTTTTGACACCGGGGAGCTGTTTTTT.

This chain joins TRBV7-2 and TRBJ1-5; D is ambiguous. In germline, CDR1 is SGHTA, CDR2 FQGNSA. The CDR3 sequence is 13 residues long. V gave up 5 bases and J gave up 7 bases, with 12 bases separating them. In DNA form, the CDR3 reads TGTGCCAGCAGCCCGAGGAGGGAACAGCCCCAGCATTTT. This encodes CASSPRREQPQHF.

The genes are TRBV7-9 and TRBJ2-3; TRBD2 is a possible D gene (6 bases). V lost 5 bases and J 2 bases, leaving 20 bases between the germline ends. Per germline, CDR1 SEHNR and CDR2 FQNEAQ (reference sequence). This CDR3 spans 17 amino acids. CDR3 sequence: CASSLARLVRFTDTQYF. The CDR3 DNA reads TGTGCCAGCAGCCTCGCCCGACTAGTTCGGTTCACAGATACGCAGTATTTT.

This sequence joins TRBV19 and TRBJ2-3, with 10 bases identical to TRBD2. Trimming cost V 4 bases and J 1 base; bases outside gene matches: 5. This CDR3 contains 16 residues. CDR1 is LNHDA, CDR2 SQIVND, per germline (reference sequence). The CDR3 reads CASSTGLAAGTDTQYF. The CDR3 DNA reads TGTGCCAGTAGTACAGGACTAGCGGCGGGCACAGATACGCAGTATTTT.

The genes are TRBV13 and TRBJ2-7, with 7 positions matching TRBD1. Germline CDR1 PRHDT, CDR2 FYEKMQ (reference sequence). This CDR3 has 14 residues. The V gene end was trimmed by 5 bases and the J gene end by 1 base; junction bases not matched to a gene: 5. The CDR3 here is CASSDRDRSYEQYF. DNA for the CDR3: TGTGCCAGCAGCGACCGGGACAGATCCTACGAGCAGTACTTC.

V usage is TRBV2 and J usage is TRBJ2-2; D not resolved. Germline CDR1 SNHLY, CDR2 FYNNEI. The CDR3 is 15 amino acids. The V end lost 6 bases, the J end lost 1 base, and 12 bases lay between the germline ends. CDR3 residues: CASSQALMNTGELFF. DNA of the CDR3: TGTGCCAGCAGCCAAGCACTGATGAACACCGGGGAGCTGTTTTTT.

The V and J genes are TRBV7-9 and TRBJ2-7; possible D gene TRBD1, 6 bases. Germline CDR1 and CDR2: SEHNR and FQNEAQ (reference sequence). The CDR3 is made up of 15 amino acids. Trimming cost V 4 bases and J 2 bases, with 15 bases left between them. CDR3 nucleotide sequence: TGTGCCAGCAGCTCGATCAGGGGCGGACCCTACGAGCAGTACTTC. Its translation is CASSSIRGGPYEQYF.

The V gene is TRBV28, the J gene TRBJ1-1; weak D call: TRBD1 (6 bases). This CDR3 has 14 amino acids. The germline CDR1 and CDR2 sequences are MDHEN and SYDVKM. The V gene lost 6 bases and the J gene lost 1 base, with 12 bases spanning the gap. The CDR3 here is CASSSPGQNTEAFF. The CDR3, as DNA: TGTGCCAGCAGCTCCCCGGGACAGAACACTGAAGCTTTCTTT.

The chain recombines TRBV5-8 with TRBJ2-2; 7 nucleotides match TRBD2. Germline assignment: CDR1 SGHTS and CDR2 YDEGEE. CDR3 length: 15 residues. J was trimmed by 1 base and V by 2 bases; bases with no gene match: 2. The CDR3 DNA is TGTGCCAGCAGCTTCCGCGGGGGGAACACCGGGGAGCTGTTTTTT. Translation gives CASSFRGGNTGELFF.

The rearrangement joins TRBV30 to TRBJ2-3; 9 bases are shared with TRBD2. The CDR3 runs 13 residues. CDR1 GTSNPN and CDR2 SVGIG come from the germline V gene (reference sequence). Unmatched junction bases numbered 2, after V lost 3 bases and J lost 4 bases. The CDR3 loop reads CAWSSGGSDTQYF. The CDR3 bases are TGTGCCTGGAGCAGCGGGGGGTCAGATACGCAGTATTTT. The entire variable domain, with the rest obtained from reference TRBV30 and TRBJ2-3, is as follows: SQTIHQWPATLVQPVGSPLSLECTVEGTSNPNLYWYRQAAGRGLQLLFYSVGIGQISSEVPQNLSASRPQDRQFILSSKKLLLSDSGFYLCAWSSGGSDTQYFGPGTRLTVL.

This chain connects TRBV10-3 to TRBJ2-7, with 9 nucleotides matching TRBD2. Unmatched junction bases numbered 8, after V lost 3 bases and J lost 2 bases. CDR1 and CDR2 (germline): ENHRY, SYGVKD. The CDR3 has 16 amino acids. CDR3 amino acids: CAISDPASGVAYEQYF. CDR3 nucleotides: TGTGCCATCAGTGATCCCGCTAGCGGGGTCGCCTACGAGCAGTACTTC.